Listed here are 20 T cell receptor beta chains from one sample, sequenced in a study of cytomegalovirus exposure and HLA in healthy donors (dated by TCRdb to about 2017). Library preparation used the immunoSEQ multiplex PCR assay. For the multiplex PCR, a mixture combining 60 forward primers for TCR Vbeta segments and 13 reverse primers for TCR Jbeta segments was used. Drawn from immuneACCESS, this table holds only the in-frame rearrangements with V and J called that TCRdb kept. Clones are partly lost; checked studies trace under half to an unresolved V gene and leave the rest unexplained. Present in this sample are tens of thousands of clones, roughly 78% of which were seen just once. Of the sample, roughly 2.5% falls within the top ten clones. The sample was PBMCs. The receptors stem from a male donor in good health and CMV-seropositive.

This chain uses TRBV10-3 with TRBJ2-1, with 7 positions matching TRBD2. J gave up 3 bases and V 0 bases, and 2 bases lay outside the gene matches. The CDR3 covers 15 residues. The germline CDR1 and CDR2 sequences are ENHRY and SYGVKD. Here the CDR3 DNA reads TGTGCCATCAGTGAGTCGGGCGGGAGCTACAATGAGCAGTTCTTC. Protein: CAISESGGSYNEQFF.

This clone was detected once. V is TRBV28 and J is TRBJ2-2; 8 nucleotides agree with TRBD2. The CDR3 totals 16 residues. J lost 2 bases, V lost 6 bases, and 8 bases had no gene match. The V gene's germline CDR1 is MDHEN and CDR2 SYDVKM. DNA for the CDR3: TGTGCCAGCAGGGAACCGGGACTAGTCAACACCGGGGAGCTGTTTTTT. Protein sequence: CASREPGLVNTGELFF.

In DNA, the CDR3 is TGTGCCAGCAGCTTCTTTTCAGGGGGACATTCAAACACTGAAGCTTTCTTT. Its translation: CASSFFSGGHSNTEAFF. V and J are TRBV5-4 and TRBJ1-1, with TRBD1 identical over 7 bases. This CDR3 is 17 amino acids long. Looked up from germline, CDR1 is SGHNT and CDR2 is YYREEE (reference sequence). Trimming took 2 bases from V and 2 from J; bases not matched to a gene: 12.

The CDR3 spells CASSLSASGSAGELFF. Here the CDR3 DNA reads TGTGCCAGCAGTTTATCGGCTAGCGGGAGCGCCGGGGAGCTGTTTTTT. V and J are TRBV28 and TRBJ2-2; 10 bases map to TRBD2. Germline-derived CDR1 and CDR2 are MDHEN and SYDVKM. This CDR3 spans 16 amino acids. V was pared by 1 base and J by 6 bases, with 5 bases of the junction left unmatched.

This clone occurred once. The chain joins TRBV7-6 to TRBJ2-3, with D possibly TRBD2 on 5 matching bases. CDR1 is SGHVS, CDR2 FNYEAQ, per germline. There are 15 residues in the CDR3. Trimming shortened V by 4 bases and J by 0 bases, and 11 bases separated the two germline ends. The CDR3 nucleotides read TGTGCCAGCAGCTCAAGAGCGGACAGCACAGATACGCAGTATTTT. Translation: CASSSRADSTDTQYF. The full variable domain, completed using reference TRBV7-6 and TRBJ2-3, is GAGVSQSPRYKVTKRGQDVALRCDPISGHVSLYWYRQALGQGPEFLTYFNYEAQQDKSGLPNDRFSAERPEGSISTLTIQRTEQRDSAMYRCASSSRADSTDTQYFGPGTRLTVL.

To note about this clone: One junction end disagrees with the germline gene, perhaps due to a read error. The gene calls are TRBV4-1 and TRBJ2-1; 7 bases match TRBD2. This CDR3 comprises 17 residues. CDR1 and CDR2 from the germline V gene are MGHRA and YSYEKL. CDR3 bases: TGCGACAGCAGCCAAGGTCGCGGGAGTAGGTCTTACAATGAGCAGTTCTTC. Protein: CDSSQGRGSRSYNEQFF.

As concerns this clone: Other DNA sequences within the sample encode an identical CDR3. The V gene is TRBV9, the J gene TRBJ2-3, with D possibly TRBD2 on 6 matching bases. Germline V gene lookup returns CDR1 SGDLS and CDR2 YYNGEE. The CDR3 spans 16 residues. The V end was cut by 2 bases, the J end by 2 bases, with 15 bases between. CDR3 sequence (DNA): TGTGCCAGCAGCGTGGGGACTGATTTATACACAGATACGCAGTATTTT. This codes for CASSVGTDLYTDTQYF.

V is TRBV6-1 and J is TRBJ1-2, with 7 bases lining up with TRBD1. Per germline, CDR1 MNHNS and CDR2 SASEGT. V gave up 6 bases and J gave up 11 bases; unmatched junction bases: 15. This CDR3 has 14 amino acids. The CDR3 is CASRLKGALVGYTF. Written as DNA, the CDR3 is TGTGCCAGCAGACTTAAGGGGGCACTCGTTGGTTACACCTTC.

V gene TRBV7-2 combines with J gene TRBJ2-7, with a tentative D call TRBD1 (6 bases). The germline V gene has CDR1 SGHTA and CDR2 FQGNSA. V was cut by 4 bases and J by 3 bases, with 10 bases left in between. CDR3 length equals 13 residues. For the CDR3, the DNA is TGTGCCAGCAGCTACGACAGGATCTACGAGCAGTACTTC. Protein sequence: CASSYDRIYEQYF.

The chain joins TRBV9 to TRBJ2-1; possibly TRBD2 for D (7 bases). Trimming removed 5 bases from V and 2 bases from J, with 17 bases in between. This CDR3 spans 16 amino acids. Germline V lookup: CDR1 SGDLS, CDR2 YYNGEE. CDR3 sequence: CASSDEGGRTYNEQFF. DNA of the CDR3: TGTGCCAGCAGTGACGAGGGGGGGCGTACCTACAATGAGCAGTTCTTC. Full variable domain (outside the CDR3, taken from reference TRBV9 and TRBJ2-1): DSGVTQTPKHLITATGQRVTLRCSPRSGDLSVYWYQQSLDQGLQFLIQYYNGEERAKGNILERFSAQQFPDLHSELNLSSLELGDSALYFCASSDEGGRTYNEQFFGPGTRLTVL.

The gene calls are TRBV27 and TRBJ2-1; D call uncertain. V was pared by 4 bases and J by 0 bases, with 13 bases between. The germline V gene encodes CDR1 MNHEY and CDR2 SMNVEV (reference sequence). The CDR3 contains 16 residues. The CDR3 sequence: CASSSITWSSYNEQFF. For the CDR3, the DNA is TGTGCCAGCAGTTCCATCACTTGGAGCTCCTACAATGAGCAGTTCTTC.

This chain connects TRBV14 to TRBJ2-7, with 9 bases matching TRBD2. Trimming at V came to 1 base and at J to 3 bases, leaving 10 bases not matched to a gene. The CDR3 extends over 17 amino acids. The germline V gene has CDR1 SGHDN and CDR2 FVKESK. The CDR3 region has the DNA TGTGCCAGCAGCCAAGGGGCGGGAGGGCCGGTTCGCTACGAGCAGTACTTC. Translation gives CASSQGAGGPVRYEQYF.

The chain combines TRBV28 with TRBJ2-5; TRBD2 aligns across 8 bases. The CDR3 contains 17 residues. V shed 4 bases, J shed 5 bases, and the junction held 15 bases outside the gene matches. The germline V gene encodes CDR1 MDHEN and CDR2 SYDVKM. The CDR3 DNA follows: TGTGCCAGCAGTTGGTCACCGGGACTAGAGGGACGGGAGACCCAGTACTTC. It translates to CASSWSPGLEGRETQYF. Variable domain in full (rest from reference TRBV28 and TRBJ2-5): DVKVTQSSRYLVKRTGEKVFLECVQDMDHENMFWYRQDPGLGLRLIYFSYDVKMKEKGDIPEGYSVSREKKERFSLILESASTNQTSMYLCASSWSPGLEGRETQYFGPGTRLLVL.

This clone was seen more than once but under ten times. J is TRBJ2-5 and V is TRBV11-2; 11 bases are a match to TRBD2. Germline trimming cut 7 bases from V and 11 bases from J; bases unmatched to any gene: 15. Germline V CDR1 and CDR2: SGHAT, FQNNGV. This CDR3 region has 15 residues. The CDR3 sequence: CASTLLAGATEEQYF. DNA of the CDR3: TGTGCCAGCACCCTACTAGCGGGAGCCACAGAGGAGCAGTACTTC.

V usage is TRBV28 and J usage is TRBJ2-1; 8 bases are shared with TRBD2. V shed 4 bases and J 4 bases; nucleotides not matched to a gene: 15. Germline loops: CDR1 MDHEN, CDR2 SYDVKM. The CDR3 length is 18 residues. The CDR3 protein is CASSSPIPGGRAYNEQFF. CDR3 DNA: TGTGCCAGCAGTTCCCCTATCCCGGGAGGGCGGGCTTACAATGAGCAGTTCTTC.

The rearrangement uses TRBV6-1 and TRBJ2-1, with unresolved D. Deletions cut 4 bases from V and 2 bases from J, with 12 bases between. CDR1 is MNHNS and CDR2 is SASEGT in the germline V gene. The CDR3 runs to 15 residues. As DNA, the CDR3 is TGTGCCAGCAGTGCTTCCGTCGGTGCCTACAATGAGCAGTTCTTC. Its protein product is CASSASVGAYNEQFF.

The chain is built from TRBV14 and TRBJ1-4; D may be TRBD1 (6 bases). Germline CDR1 and CDR2: SGHDN and FVKESK. V lost 4 bases to trimming and J lost 5 bases, with 11 bases between them. The CDR3 contains 14 residues. CDR3 amino acids: CASSPDRRNEKLFF. The CDR3 nucleotides are TGTGCCAGCAGCCCGGACAGAAGAAATGAAAAACTGTTTTTT. The whole variable domain, filled in from reference TRBV14 and TRBJ1-4, reads EAGVTQFPSHSVIEKGQTVTLRCDPISGHDNLYWYRRVMGKEIKFLLHFVKESKQDESGMPNNRFLAERTGGTYSTLKVQPAELEDSGVYFCASSPDRRNEKLFFGSGTQLSVL.

The chain combines TRBV27 with TRBJ2-1, with D maybe TRBD2 (6 bases). V was pared by 7 bases and J by 4 bases, with 14 bases between. Germline-derived CDR1 and CDR2 are MNHEY and SMNVEV (reference sequence). The CDR3 spans 14 residues. In DNA form, the CDR3 reads TGTGCCAGCACCCGATGGGGGGAGTACAATGAGCAGTTCTTC. It translates to CASTRWGEYNEQFF.

This clone was recorded a few times. The rearrangement links TRBV5-4 to TRBJ2-5; TRBD2 matches at 9 bases. CDR3 size: 16 residues. V trimming: 5 bases; J trimming: 0 bases; junction bases outside the gene matches: 8. Germline assignment: CDR1 SGHNT and CDR2 YYREEE (reference sequence). Here the CDR3 DNA reads TGTGCCAGCAGTTCCCCTATAGCGGGAGACCAAGAGACCCAGTACTTC. It codes for CASSSPIAGDQETQYF.

V and J are TRBV7-2 and TRBJ2-4; D possibly corresponds to TRBD1 (5 bases). From germline, CDR1 is SGHTA and CDR2 FQGNSA. Trimming cost V 8 bases and J 0 bases, with 11 bases left between them. The CDR3 consists of 14 residues. CDR3 sequence: CASALRGAKNIQYF. CDR3 sequence (DNA): TGTGCCAGCGCCCTAAGGGGAGCCAAAAACATTCAGTACTTC.